This entry lists 10 T cell receptor beta chains sequenced from one sample in a study of cytomegalovirus exposure and HLA in healthy donors. PCR primers comprised 60 Vbeta and 13 Jbeta primers. The assay was immunoSEQ multiplex PCR, and TCRdb's table has in-frame clones only and misses some. The sample data list 45,000 to 70,000 clones. Specimen: PBMCs. These receptors were taken from a woman aged 45 to 65 in good health and CMV-seropositive.

The rearrangement joins TRBV4-3 to TRBJ2-7; 12 bases match TRBD2. From germline, CDR1 is LGHNA and CDR2 YSLEER. The V gene end was trimmed by 2 bases and the J gene end by 4 bases; junction bases not matched to a gene: 6. The length of the CDR3 is 16 residues. DNA of the CDR3: TGCGCCAGCAGCCAACCGCTAGCGGGGGGGCCTTACGAGCAGTACTTC. The encoded protein is CASSQPLAGGPYEQYF.

The J gene is TRBJ2-7, the V gene TRBV9; 13 nucleotides line up with TRBD2. V lost 0 bases and J lost 0; bases outside the gene matches: 6. Germline CDR1 reads SGDLS; CDR2 reads YYNGEE. The CDR3 totals 18 residues. CDR3 coding DNA: TGTGCCAGCAGCGTAGTACTAGCGGGAGGGCCCCCCTCCTACGAGCAGTACTTC. The encoded protein is CASSVVLAGGPPSYEQYF.

DNA for the CDR3: TGTGCCAGCAAGGGGGCTGAACTAGCCAAAAACATTCAGTACTTC. The encoded protein is CASKGAELAKNIQYF. The gene calls are TRBV13 and TRBJ2-4; 7 bases align to TRBD1. V gave up 7 bases and J gave up 0 bases; unmatched junction bases: 6. CDR3 size: 15 residues. CDR1 and CDR2 (germline): PRHDT, FYEKMQ (reference sequence).

The rearrangement joins TRBV18 to TRBJ1-4; weak D call: TRBD1 (5 bases). The germline CDR1 and CDR2 sequences are KGHSH and LQKENI. The V end lost 0 bases, the J end lost 2 bases, and 10 bases lay between the germline ends. The CDR3 consists of 16 residues. CDR3 in DNA: TGTGCCAGCTCACCACCGGGGGGGAGGACTAATGAAAAACTGTTTTTT. It encodes CASSPPGGRTNEKLFF.

This chain connects TRBV10-1 to TRBJ2-6; D uncertain. V lost 6 bases and J lost 2, with 11 bases in between. The CDR3 consists of 15 residues. Germline V CDR1 and CDR2: WNHNN, SYGVQD (reference sequence). In nucleotides, the CDR3 is TGCGCCAGCAGCGCGGTCCAAACTGGGGCCAACGTCCTGACTTTC. Residues: CASSAVQTGANVLTF.

The rearrangement links TRBV18 to TRBJ1-1; D remains ambiguous. The length of the CDR3 is 13 residues. Germline CDR1 is KGHSH and CDR2 is LQKENI. Deletions cut 3 bases from V and 0 bases from J, with 5 bases between. The CDR3 coding sequence is TGTGCCAGCTCACCGGCCCTGAACACTGAAGCTTTCTTT. Translation: CASSPALNTEAFF. The full variable domain, completed using reference TRBV18 and TRBJ1-1, is NAGVMQNPRHLVRRRGQEARLRCSPMKGHSHVYWYRQLPEEGLKFMVYLQKENIIDESGMPKERFSAEFPKEGPSILRIQQVVRGDSAAYFCASSPALNTEAFFGQGTRLTVV.

This chain joins TRBV18 and TRBJ2-7, with D perhaps TRBD2 (7 bases). The CDR3 loop spans 14 amino acids. V lost 5 bases and J lost 0, with 11 bases in between. CDR1 is KGHSH and CDR2 is LQKENI in the germline V gene. CDR3 sequence (DNA): TGTGCCAGCTCAGGGGGGGGCCCCTCCTACGAGCAGTACTTC. Protein sequence: CASSGGGPSYEQYF. Drawing the rest from reference TRBV18 and TRBJ2-7, the complete variable domain is NAGVMQNPRHLVRRRGQEARLRCSPMKGHSHVYWYRQLPEEGLKFMVYLQKENIIDESGMPKERFSAEFPKEGPSILRIQQVVRGDSAAYFCASSGGGPSYEQYFGPGTRLTVT.

The rearrangement links TRBV14 to TRBJ1-1, with no clear D. Germline values: CDR1 SGHDN, CDR2 FVKESK. This CDR3 spans 15 amino acids. V was shortened by 1 base and J by 4 bases, with 13 bases between the two germline ends. CDR3: CASSQGLRIGTEAFF. The CDR3 nucleotides read TGTGCCAGCAGCCAAGGCTTGAGAATCGGCACTGAAGCTTTCTTT.

The rearrangement uses TRBV7-2 and TRBJ2-7, with 12 bases lining up with TRBD2. CDR1 SGHTA and CDR2 FQGNSA come from the germline V gene. The length of the CDR3 is 15 residues. After removal of 5 bases from V and 7 bases from J, the junction contained 9 bases not matched to a gene. The CDR3 reads CASSLLAGGLREQYF. CDR3 coding DNA: TGTGCCAGCAGCCTCCTAGCGGGGGGGCTAAGGGAGCAGTACTTC.

This chain links TRBV6-5 with TRBJ2-3; 11 bases are a match to TRBD2. The CDR3 has 15 residues. V was clipped by 5 bases and J by 1 base; unmatched bases: 2. The germline CDR1 and CDR2 sequences are MNHEY and SVGAGI. This CDR3 reads CASSGSGGGTDTQYF. The CDR3 nucleotides read TGTGCCAGCAGTGGTAGCGGGGGGGGCACAGATACGCAGTATTTT.